This T cell receptor beta chain was obtained from a study of long-term antiretroviral therapy in people with HIV. The immunoSEQ assay was v3.0, run at survey level. TCRdb's copy holds only in-frame clones and misses some; the assay was immunoSEQ multiplex PCR. In the table there are about 36,000 clones, approximately 80% of which are singletons. This clonotype originated in a man aged 25 to 45 with HIV. The starting material was unsorted PBMCs, obtained 3.4 years after starting antiretroviral therapy.

This CDR3 reads CASSFYGTYTF. In DNA form, the CDR3 reads TGTGCCAGCAGCTTTTACGGGACGTACACCTTC. The chain has TRBV5-4 and TRBJ1-2, with D possibly TRBD1 on 5 matching bases. The CDR3 extends over 11 amino acids. Trimming left V 2 bases short and J 11 bases short, with 10 bases between. Germline V CDR1 and CDR2: SGHNT, YYREEE (reference sequence).